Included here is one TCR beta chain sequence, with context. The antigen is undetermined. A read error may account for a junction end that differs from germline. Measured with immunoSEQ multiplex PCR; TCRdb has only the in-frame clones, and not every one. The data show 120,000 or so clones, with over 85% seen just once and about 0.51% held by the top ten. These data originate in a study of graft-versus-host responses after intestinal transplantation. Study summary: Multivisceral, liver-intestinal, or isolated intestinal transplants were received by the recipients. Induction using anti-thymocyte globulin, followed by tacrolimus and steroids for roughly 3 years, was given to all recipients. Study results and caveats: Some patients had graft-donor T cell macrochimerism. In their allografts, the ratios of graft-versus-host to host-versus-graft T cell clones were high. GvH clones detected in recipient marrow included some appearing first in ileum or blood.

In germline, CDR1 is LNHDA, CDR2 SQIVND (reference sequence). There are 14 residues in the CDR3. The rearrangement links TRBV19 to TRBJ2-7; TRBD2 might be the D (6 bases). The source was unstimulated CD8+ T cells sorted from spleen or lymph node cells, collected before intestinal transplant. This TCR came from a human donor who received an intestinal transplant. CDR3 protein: CASSVDGGKSEQYF. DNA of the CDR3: TGTGCCAGTAGTGTAGACGGCGGGAAGAGTGAGCAGTACTTC.